Shown below are 9 T cell receptor beta chains from a single sample sequenced in a study of blood T cell repertoires in COVID-19. Profiled with immunoSEQ multiplex PCR; TCRdb holds only in-frame clones, not every one. The repertoire holds around 300,000 clones, with about 87% as singletons. Input material: PBMCs or T cells enriched from blood (not recorded which). Receptors were obtained from a woman in her 30s who had recovered from COVID-19.

Remarks on this clone: Here the CDR3 omits its conserved ending phenylalanine or tryptophan, so a read error is the likely source. No DNA is shown, since the ends of the CDR3 on it are uncertain; the CDR3 is the one TCRdb lists. This chain links TRBV28 with TRBJ1-2; TRBD1, as called in the table, went unchecked against the DNA. Germline-derived CDR1 and CDR2 are MDHEN and SYDVKM. The CDR3 adds up to 10 amino acids, both ends counted. CDR3 amino acids: CASRGTGTVP.

This chain connects TRBV27 to TRBJ2-3; 10 bases align to TRBD2. The length of the CDR3 is 16 residues. The germline gives CDR1 MNHEY, CDR2 SMNVEV (reference sequence). V lost 0 bases to trimming and J lost 7 bases; unmatched junction nucleotides: 7. The CDR3 nucleotides read TGTGCCAGCAGTTTATCCGCAGCGGGGGGGATTTATACGCAGTATTTT. This sequence encodes CASSLSAAGGIYTQYF.

V gene TRBV5-1 combines with J gene TRBJ2-3, with D tentatively TRBD2 (6 bases). The V gene's germline CDR1 is SGHRS and CDR2 YFSETQ. CDR3 length equals 16 residues. Trimming left V 5 bases short and J 4 bases short, with 20 bases between. CDR3 loop: CASRSETTGGADTQYF. CDR3 DNA: TGCGCCAGCAGGTCCGAGACCACTGGAGGGGCAGATACGCAGTATTTT.

The chain joins TRBV12-5 to TRBJ2-1; 9 bases fit TRBD1. V shed 6 bases, J shed 9 bases, and the junction held 12 bases outside the gene matches. There are 15 residues in the CDR3. CDR1 is LGHNT and CDR2 is FRNRAP in the germline V gene. CDR3 sequence: CASGQDRGQGGEQFF. In DNA form, the CDR3 reads TGTGCTAGTGGCCAGGACAGGGGCCAGGGGGGTGAGCAGTTCTTC.

V and J are TRBV7-2 and TRBJ1-5, with D tentatively TRBD1 (5 bases). V was pared by 4 bases and J by 6 bases, with 10 bases between. This CDR3 contains 13 residues. Germline assignment: CDR1 SGHTA and CDR2 FQGNSA. This CDR3 is CASSSGHSQPQHF. In DNA form, the CDR3 reads TGTGCCAGCAGCTCCGGACATTCTCAGCCCCAGCATTTT.

Concerning this clone: Other DNA sequences within the sample encode an identical CDR3. The J gene is TRBJ2-3, the V gene TRBV5-1; the match to TRBD1 covers 9 bases. Germline V gives CDR1 SGHRS, CDR2 YFSETQ. This CDR3 has 14 residues. Germline trimming cut 4 bases from V and 3 bases from J; bases unmatched to any gene: 3. This CDR3 reads CASSPGQGTDTQYF. The CDR3 DNA follows: TGCGCCAGCAGCCCGGGACAGGGAACAGATACGCAGTATTTT.

This clone was counted a few times. The V and J genes are TRBV30 and TRBJ2-7; D is possibly TRBD2 (6 bases). The CDR3 has 14 amino acids. The V gene's germline CDR1 is GTSNPN and CDR2 SVGIG (reference sequence). Trimming stripped 6 bases from V and 7 bases from J, with 22 bases between. The CDR3 region has the DNA TGTGCCTGCGTTCGACCGGAGGGGATGGGGGAGCAGTACTTC. Its protein is CACVRPEGMGEQYF.

This chain connects TRBV19 to TRBJ2-1; TRBD2 matches 7 bases. V shed 4 bases and J 5 bases; nucleotides not matched to a gene: 20. The CDR3 totals 19 residues. Germline V gene data show CDR1 as LNHDA and CDR2 as SQIVND (reference sequence). The CDR3 sequence is CASSTRGGVGPPDHNEQFF. CDR3 coding DNA: TGTGCCAGTAGTACCCGCGGGGGTGTTGGGCCACCTGACCACAATGAGCAGTTCTTC.

The chain combines TRBV27 with TRBJ1-2; D gene ambiguous. CDR3 length equals 14 residues. V dropped 5 bases and J dropped 8 bases, with 18 bases sitting between them. The germline CDR1 and CDR2 sequences are MNHEY and SMNVEV (reference sequence). CDR3 bases: TGTGCCAGCAGTCACGGGGTTTACCCCGGAGGCTACACCTTC. Translation gives CASSHGVYPGGYTF.